This TCR beta chain was captured by sequencing in a study of OX40 agonist ivuxolimab in advanced cancers. As concerns this clone: The antigen is unknown.

The V and J ends lost 6 bases and 1 base respectively, with 13 bases between them. CDR1 MNHEY and CDR2 SVGAGI come from the germline V gene. CDR3 length: 15 residues. TCRdb's copy holds only in-frame clones and misses some; the assay was immunoSEQ multiplex PCR. The table lists approximately 47,000 clones, about 93% of them singletons. Study conclusions and caveats: CD4+ and CD8+ T cells in blood underwent clonal expansion by week 6 at 0.1 to 3.0 mg/kg.

The sample here was CD4+ or CD8+ T cells sorted from blood, taken in a trial of the OX40 agonist ivuxolimab. The chain couples TRBV6-5 to TRBJ1-5, with D tentatively TRBD1 (6 bases). This sequence originates from an adult with an advanced solid tumor such as melanoma, head and neck, liver or kidney cancer. DNA of the CDR3: TGTGCCAGCAGCCCATCTGACAGGAGCAATCAGCCCCAGCATTTT. This sequence encodes CASSPSDRSNQPQHF.